This TCR beta chain was sequenced for a study of cytomegalovirus exposure and HLA in healthy donors. Here immunoSEQ multiplex PCR was the method, and the copy in TCRdb shows in-frame clones only, minus some. Of a few hundred thousand clones in the sample, more than 85% were seen once. The CDR3 runs to 13 residues. Germline values: CDR1 MNHEY, CDR2 SVGAGI. Trimming removed 5 bases at V and 5 bases at J, with 12 bases between. The material sequenced was PBMCs. This sequence was found in a man between 18 and 29 years old in good health and CMV-seropositive. The chain links TRBV6-5 to TRBJ1-2; tentatively, D is TRBD1 (5 bases). The CDR3 loop reads CASSPGRRYGYTF. The CDR3 region has the DNA TGTGCCAGCAGTCCGGGACGGAGGTATGGCTACACCTTC.